Listed here are 15 T cell receptor beta chains from one sample, sequenced in a study of OX40 agonist ivuxolimab in advanced cancers. Produced via immunoSEQ multiplex PCR; TCRdb's table is partial and in-frame only. The sample lists about 78,000 clones, about nine tenths occurring once. The material was CD4+ or CD8+ T cells sorted from blood, obtained in a trial of the OX40 agonist ivuxolimab. These TCRs come from an adult with an advanced solid tumor such as melanoma, head and neck, liver or kidney cancer.

The chain uses TRBV7-2 and TRBJ2-7, with TRBD2 matching over 11 bases. The CDR3 has 18 residues. The germline V gene has CDR1 SGHTA and CDR2 FQGNSA. Trimming at V came to 3 bases and at J to 2 bases, leaving 12 bases not matched to a gene. The CDR3 DNA reads as TGTGCCAGCAGCTTGGGGACTAGCGGTCTTGGGGCGACCTACGAGCAGTACTTC. As protein: CASSLGTSGLGATYEQYF.

V and J are TRBV5-4 and TRBJ2-2; 8 nucleotides line up with TRBD1. The CDR3 sequence is 15 residues long. The ends lost 2 bases at V and 6 bases at J; junction bases unmatched: 6. CDR1 and CDR2 (germline): SGHNT, YYREEE (reference sequence). CDR3 bases: TGTGCCAGCAGCTTCAGGGGGCTTGAAGCCGGGGAGCTGTTTTTT. It translates to CASSFRGLEAGELFF.

The chain employs TRBV6-5 and TRBJ1-3; D uncertain. CDR1 and CDR2 from the germline V gene are MNHEY and SVGAGI. V was shortened by 7 bases and J by 0 bases, with 10 bases between the two germline ends. The CDR3 has 14 amino acids. The CDR3 nucleotides read TGTGCCAGCACCTCAATCGCCTCTGGAAACACCATATATTTT. It is translated as CASTSIASGNTIYF.

The chain has TRBV29-1 and TRBJ1-2; 8 nucleotides line up with TRBD1. CDR1 and CDR2 (germline): SQVTM, ANQGSEA. The CDR3 length is 12 residues. V was pared by 7 bases and J by 7 bases, with 8 bases of the junction left unmatched. CDR3 amino acids: CSAHKDRVGYTF. The DNA for the CDR3 is TGCAGCGCCCACAAGGACAGGGTTGGCTACACCTTC.

The rearrangement links TRBV7-9 to TRBJ2-3; possible D gene TRBD1, 5 bases. V lost 0 bases, J lost 2 bases, and 6 bases lay in between. In germline, CDR1 is SEHNR, CDR2 FQNEAQ (reference sequence). This CDR3 is built from 14 residues. The CDR3 bases are TGTGCCAGCAGCTTAGCACAGGTCACAGATACGCAGTATTTT. The encoded protein is CASSLAQVTDTQYF.

The chain employs TRBV6-1 and TRBJ1-5; D is possibly TRBD1 (6 bases). Trimming cost V 0 bases and J 6 bases, with 15 bases left between them. CDR3 length equals 16 residues. Germline CDR1 MNHNS, CDR2 SASEGT. This CDR3 reads CASSEAATGSRQPQHF. In DNA form, the CDR3 reads TGTGCCAGCAGTGAAGCTGCAACAGGGTCTCGTCAGCCCCAGCATTTT.

This chain connects TRBV5-1 to TRBJ1-1; D is uncertain. Germline lookup yields CDR1 SGHRS and CDR2 YFSETQ. The CDR3 has 13 residues. V was clipped by 3 bases and J by 1 base, with 7 bases between them. The DNA for the CDR3 is TGCGCCAGCAGCTCTGGGGAGAACACTGAAGCTTTCTTT. It translates to CASSSGENTEAFF. The variable domain in full, completed from reference TRBV5-1 and TRBJ1-1, reads KAGVTQTPRYLIKTRGQQVTLSCSPISGHRSVSWYQQTPGQGLQFLFEYFSETQRNKGNFPGRFSGRQFSNSRSEMNVSTLELGDSALYLCASSSGENTEAFFGQGTRLTVV.

The rearrangement joins TRBV6-4 to TRBJ2-1; D is possibly TRBD2 (6 bases). The CDR3 is 15 amino acids. V gave up 4 bases and J gave up 2 bases, with 12 bases separating them. Germline V gene data show CDR1 as MRHNA and CDR2 as SNTAGT. CDR3 loop: CASSAEGSPYNEQFF. The CDR3 bases are TGTGCCAGCAGTGCGGAGGGATCGCCCTACAATGAGCAGTTCTTC.

The gene calls are TRBV5-1 and TRBJ2-3; TRBD2 aligns across 7 bases. The trim removed 3 bases at V and 4 bases at J, leaving 11 bases unmatched. The V gene's germline CDR1 is SGHRS and CDR2 YFSETQ. The CDR3 has 16 residues. CDR3: CASSSPSGTSADTQYF. As DNA, the CDR3 is TGCGCCAGCAGCTCTCCCAGCGGGACCAGCGCAGATACGCAGTATTTT.

Turning to this clone: An end of the junction differs from the germline gene, which may be a read error. The same CDR3 can be traced to other DNA sequences in this sample. The chain employs TRBV18 and TRBJ2-7; no reliable D call. The CDR3 spans 13 residues. Germline CDR1 is KGHSH and CDR2 is LQKENI. Here the CDR3 DNA reads TGTGCCAGCTCGCCACCTAGCTCCTACGAGCAGTACTTC. It encodes CASSPPSSYEQYF.

The rearrangement links TRBV5-4 to TRBJ2-1, with D hard to call. V lost 4 bases to trimming and J lost 9 bases, with 8 bases between them. The germline CDR1 and CDR2 sequences are SGHNT and YYREEE (reference sequence). CDR3 length: 11 residues. The chain's CDR3 is CASSHPGEQFF. CDR3 sequence (DNA): TGTGCCAGCAGCCACCCTGGTGAGCAGTTCTTC. Supplemented by reference TRBV5-4 and TRBJ2-1, the full variable domain reads ETGVTQSPTHLIKTRGQQVTLRCSSQSGHNTVSWYQQALGQGPQFIFQYYREEENGRGNFPPRFSGLQFPNYSSELNVNALELDDSALYLCASSHPGEQFFGPGTRLTVL.

CDR3 sequence: CASSRTGTYSYEQYF. As DNA, the CDR3 is TGTGCCAGCAGCCGAACCGGGACGTATTCCTACGAGCAGTACTTC. This chain uses TRBV7-9 with TRBJ2-7, with D perhaps being TRBD1 or TRBD2 (5 bases each). The CDR3 totals 15 residues. The germline V gene has CDR1 SEHNR and CDR2 FQNEAQ (reference sequence). Trimming removed 5 bases from V and 1 base from J, with 15 bases in between. Combining the CDR3 with reference TRBV7-9 and TRBJ2-7 gives the whole variable domain DTGVSQNPRHKITKRGQNVTFRCDPISEHNRLYWYRQTLGQGPEFLTYFQNEAQLEKSRLLSDRFSAERPKGSFSTLEIQRTEQGDSAMYLCASSRTGTYSYEQYFGPGTRLTVT.

The chain joins TRBV5-1 to TRBJ2-3, with 8 bases identical to TRBD2. Trimming at V came to 4 bases and at J to 3 bases, leaving 10 bases not matched to a gene. The CDR3 contains 16 residues. The germline V gene has CDR1 SGHRS and CDR2 YFSETQ. As DNA, the CDR3 is TGCGCCAGCAGCATCTACCTAGCGGGTTTGACAGATACGCAGTATTTT. As protein: CASSIYLAGLTDTQYF.

This clone appeared a single time. This chain uses TRBV2 with TRBJ1-1; D not certain. Looked up from germline, CDR1 is SNHLY and CDR2 is FYNNEI. Trimming shortened V by 7 bases and J by 1 base, and 16 bases separated the two germline ends. This CDR3 contains 15 residues. For the CDR3, the DNA is TGTGCCAGCATTTATTCGGGGTTAGGGAACACTGAAGCTTTCTTT. Residues: CASIYSGLGNTEAFF.

The chain is built from TRBV4-2 and TRBJ2-7, with D hard to call. Germline V gives CDR1 LGHNA, CDR2 YNFKEQ. The CDR3 sequence is 14 residues long. Trimming shortened V by 1 base and J by 0 bases, and 7 bases separated the two germline ends. The CDR3 here is CASSQVAASYEQYF. The DNA for the CDR3 is TGTGCCAGCAGCCAAGTAGCTGCCTCCTACGAGCAGTACTTC.